This TCR beta chain appears in the sequencing data of a study of blood T cell repertoires in COVID-19. About the study: Specimens from acute and convalescent COVID-19 originated in the United States, Italy and Spain. Sample material is recorded as cDNA or gDNA derived from T cells, B-cell-depleted T cells, or PBMCs.

Study processing details: The authors estimated nucleated cell counts from reference gene primer amplification. The method was immunoSEQ multiplex PCR; TCRdb's version includes in-frame clones alone and lacks a portion of them. V and J calls and clone size are those listed in that table; D and trimming were worked out from the DNA. The sample records 180,000 or so clones, around 76% being singletons. V lost 1 base to trimming and J lost 3 bases; unmatched junction nucleotides: 1. Germline V gene sequence: CDR1 SGHRS, CDR2 YFSETQ. The CDR3 length is 15 residues. The TCR comes from a woman aged 70 to 79 with acute or convalescent COVID-19. The V and J genes are TRBV5-1 and TRBJ2-2, with 9 bases aligning to TRBD2. Sequenced input: peripheral blood. CDR3: CASSLKRGDTGELFF. The CDR3 nucleotides read TGCGCCAGCAGCTTGAAGCGGGGGGACACCGGGGAGCTGTTTTTT. Using reference TRBV5-1 and TRBJ2-2 for the parts outside the CDR3, the full variable domain is KAGVTQTPRYLIKTRGQQVTLSCSPISGHRSVSWYQQTPGQGLQFLFEYFSETQRNKGNFPGRFSGRQFSNSRSEMNVSTLELGDSALYLCASSLKRGDTGELFFGEGSRLTVL.